This T cell receptor beta chain comes out of a study of control samples from healthy donors and cancer patients. This clone is a singleton in its sample. V lost 8 bases, J lost 9 bases, and 14 bases lay in between. The germline gives CDR1 MGHDK, CDR2 SYGVNS. This CDR3 is 12 amino acids long. The table came from immunoSEQ multiplex PCR; TCRdb's copy has only in-frame clones and leaves some out. This sample has tens of thousands of clones, with roughly 89% found just once. J is TRBJ2-1 and V is TRBV25-1, with a possible D match to TRBD1 (5 bases). The sequenced sample was blood. The receptor was isolated from a man aged 50 to 59 in good health. The DNA for the CDR3 is TGTGCCAGCGCAGGGCCCTCGGGTGAGCAGTTCTTC. As protein: CASAGPSGEQFF.